This note documents a single T cell receptor beta chain sequence. Its antigen remains unidentified. Genomic DNA from each subset was divided evenly over several immunoSEQ plates. TCRdb's table, derived via immunoSEQ multiplex PCR, lists solely in-frame clones and lacks some. In the table there are over a million clones, more than 75% of which are singletons. This sample was included in a study of shared clonotypes between healthy human individuals. General study results and limits: The researchers took only blood, and tissue repertoires probably look different.

Trimming cost V 3 bases and J 4 bases; bases outside gene matches: 11. The length of the CDR3 is 18 residues. Investigators divided CD4+ cells into CD45RA+ naive and CD45RA-negative memory subsets. The sample consisted of memory CD4+ T cells from PBMCs. Subset indicated: CD45RA-negative fraction. The chain links TRBV23-1 to TRBJ1-5; 11 nucleotides match TRBD1. TRBV23-1 is labeled an ORF, and its function is uncertain. This sequence originates from a man between 18 and 29 years old in good health. Some clones in this sample may be carry-over from other donors' samples. The CDR3 DNA reads TGCGCCAGCAGTCATCGGGTAACGGGGACAGGGGGGAATCAGCCCCAGCATTTT. Translating gives CASSHRVTGTGGNQPQHF.